These T cell receptor beta chains were read from a single sample in a study of cytomegalovirus exposure and HLA in healthy donors. Clones were read by immunoSEQ multiplex PCR, and TCRdb kept only the in-frame ones, dropping some. This sample has approximately 70,000 clones, with approximately 94% found just once. Sequencing used PBMCs. Receptor source: a woman aged 18-30 years in good health and CMV-seropositive. CDR3s include the opening cysteine and the closing phenylalanine or tryptophan. The order of the fields is V gene, J gene, D gene, clone size, CDR3 protein, CDR3 DNA. A D gene is named only where the DNA matches it firmly. Some rows have no size entry. The others give once, few or many, or a class for an expanded clone.

TRBV13	TRBJ1-1	NA	NA	CASSPDRAKLNTEAFF	TGTGCCAGCAGCCCCGACAGAGCGAAGTTGAACACTGAAGCTTTCTTT
TRBV7-9	TRBJ2-5	TRBD2	NA	CASSLRTSGGYQETQYF	TGTGCCAGCAGCCTCAGGACTAGCGGGGGTTACCAAGAGACCCAGTACTTC
TRBV28	TRBJ1-1	NA	once	CASSLPVNTEAFF	TGTGCCAGCAGTTTACCGGTAAACACTGAAGCTTTCTTT
TRBV5-1	TRBJ1-5	TRBD1	NA	CASSFATGNNQPQHF	TGCGCCAGCAGCTTCGCGACAGGGAACAATCAGCCCCAGCATTTT
TRBV30	TRBJ2-1	TRBD2	NA	CAWALAGRRSYNEQFF	TGTGCCTGGGCACTAGCGGGACGTCGCTCCTACAATGAGCAGTTCTTC
TRBV28	TRBJ2-3	NA	NA	CASSLTPPPGTDTQYF	TGTGCCAGCAGTTTAACTCCCCCACCTGGCACAGATACGCAGTATTTT
TRBV5-8	TRBJ2-7	TRBD1	few	CASSSTVDRLHEQYF	TGTGCCAGCAGCTCCACCGTGGACAGGCTCCACGAGCAGTACTTC
TRBV10-2	TRBJ2-2	TRBD1	NA	CATPRDRNTGELFF	TGCGCCACCCCCCGGGACAGAAACACCGGGGAGCTGTTTTTT
TRBV7-9	TRBJ2-7	TRBD1	NA	CASSIAGGGYEQYF	TGTGCCAGCAGCATAGCAGGGGGCGGCTACGAGCAGTACTTC
TRBV30	TRBJ1-2	TRBD1	NA	CAWSDRGPYGYTF	TGTGCCTGGAGTGACAGGGGACCGTATGGCTACACCTTC
TRBV7-6	TRBJ2-3	NA	once	CASSSVANTQYF	TGTGCCAGCAGCTCCGTAGCGAATACGCAGTATTTT
TRBV7-2	TRBJ2-3	TRBD2	once	CASSRLADTQYF	TGTGCCAGCAGCCGACTAGCGGATACGCAGTATTTT
TRBV30	TRBJ1-1	TRBD1	few	CAGTGGQFLDTEAFF	TGTGCTGGTACAGGGGGACAATTCTTGGACACTGAAGCTTTCTTT
TRBV28	TRBJ2-6	NA	NA	CASSPTFRGANVLTF	TGTGCCAGCAGTCCTACTTTTCGTGGGGCCAACGTCCTGACTTTC
TRBV7-9	TRBJ1-1	NA	NA	CASSFSEGLNTEAFF	TGTGCCAGCAGCTTTTCTGAGGGATTGAACACTGAAGCTTTCTTT
TRBV5-1	TRBJ1-2	TRBD1	NA	CASSWDRSGGDGYTF	TGCGCCAGCAGCTGGGACAGGTCGGGCGGTGATGGCTACACCTTC